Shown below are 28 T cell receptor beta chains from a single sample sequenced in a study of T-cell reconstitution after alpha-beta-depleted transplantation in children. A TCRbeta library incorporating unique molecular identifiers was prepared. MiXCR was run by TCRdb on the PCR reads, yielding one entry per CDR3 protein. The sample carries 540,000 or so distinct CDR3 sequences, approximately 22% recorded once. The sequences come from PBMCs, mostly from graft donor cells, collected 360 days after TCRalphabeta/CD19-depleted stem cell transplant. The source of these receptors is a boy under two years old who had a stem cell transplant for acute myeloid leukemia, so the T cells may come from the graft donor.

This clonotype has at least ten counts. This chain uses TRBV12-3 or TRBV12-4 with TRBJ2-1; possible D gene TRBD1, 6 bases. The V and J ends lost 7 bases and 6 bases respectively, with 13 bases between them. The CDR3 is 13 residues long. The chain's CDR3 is CASTTGWGNEQFF. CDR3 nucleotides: TGTGCCAGCACTACAGGGTGGGGCAATGAGCAGTTCTTC.

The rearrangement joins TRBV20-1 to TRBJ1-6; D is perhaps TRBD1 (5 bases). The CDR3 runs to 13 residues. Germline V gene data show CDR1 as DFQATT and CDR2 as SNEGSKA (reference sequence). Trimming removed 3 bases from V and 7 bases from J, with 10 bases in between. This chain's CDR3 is CSASRQSNSPLHF. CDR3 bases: TGCAGTGCTAGCCGACAGTCCAATTCACCCCTCCACTTT.

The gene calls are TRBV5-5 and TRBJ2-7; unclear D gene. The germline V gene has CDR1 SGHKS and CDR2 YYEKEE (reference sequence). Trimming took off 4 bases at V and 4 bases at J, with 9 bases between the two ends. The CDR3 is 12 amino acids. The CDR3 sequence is CASSALGYEQYV. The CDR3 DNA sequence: TGTGCCAGCAGCGCCTTGGGTTACGAGCAGTACGTC.

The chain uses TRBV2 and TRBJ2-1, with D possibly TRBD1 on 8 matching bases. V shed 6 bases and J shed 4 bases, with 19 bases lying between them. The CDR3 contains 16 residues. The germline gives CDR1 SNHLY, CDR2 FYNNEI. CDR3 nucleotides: TGTGCCAGCAGAGGGGGGGCAGGGGGCTTGTACAATGAGCAGTTCTTC. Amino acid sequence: CASRGGAGGLYNEQFF. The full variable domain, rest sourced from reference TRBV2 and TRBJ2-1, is EPEVTQTPSHQVTQMGQEVILRCVPISNHLYFYWYRQILGQKVEFLVSFYNNEISEKSEIFDDQFSVERPDGSNFTLKIRSTKLEDSAMYFCASRGGAGGLYNEQFFGPGTRLTVL.

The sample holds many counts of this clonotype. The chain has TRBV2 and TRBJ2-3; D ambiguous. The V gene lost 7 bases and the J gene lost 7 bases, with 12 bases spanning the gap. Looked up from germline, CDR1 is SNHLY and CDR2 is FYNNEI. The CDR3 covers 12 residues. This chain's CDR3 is CASNDTPHTQYF. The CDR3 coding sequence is TGTGCCAGCAATGACACCCCCCATACGCAGTATTTT.

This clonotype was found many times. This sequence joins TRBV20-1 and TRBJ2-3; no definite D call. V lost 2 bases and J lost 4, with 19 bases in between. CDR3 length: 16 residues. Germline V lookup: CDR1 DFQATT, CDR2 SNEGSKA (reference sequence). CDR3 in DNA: TGCAGTGCTAGAAGTGTGGCGGATAGGCCATCAGATACGCAGTATTTT. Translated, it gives CSARSVADRPSDTQYF.

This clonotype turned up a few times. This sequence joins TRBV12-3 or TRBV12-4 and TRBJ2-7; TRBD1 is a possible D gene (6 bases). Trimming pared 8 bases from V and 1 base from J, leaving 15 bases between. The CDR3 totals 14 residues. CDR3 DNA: TGTGCCAGCTCACCTCAGGGGCGGTCCTACGAGCAGTACTTC. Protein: CASSPQGRSYEQYF.

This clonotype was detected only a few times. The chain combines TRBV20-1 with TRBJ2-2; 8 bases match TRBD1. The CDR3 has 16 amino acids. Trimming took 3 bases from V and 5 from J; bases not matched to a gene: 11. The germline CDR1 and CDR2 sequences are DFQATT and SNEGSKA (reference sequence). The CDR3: CSASPDRARGTGELFF. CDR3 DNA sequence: TGCAGTGCTAGCCCGGACAGGGCAAGAGGAACCGGGGAGCTGTTTTTT.

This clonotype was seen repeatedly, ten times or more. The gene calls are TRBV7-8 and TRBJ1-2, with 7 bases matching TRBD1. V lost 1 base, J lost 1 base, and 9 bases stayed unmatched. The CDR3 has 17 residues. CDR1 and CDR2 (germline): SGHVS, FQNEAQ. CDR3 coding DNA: TGTGCCAGCAGCTTAGTTCGAGTCGGGACAGTTAACTATGGCTACACCTTC. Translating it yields CASSLVRVGTVNYGYTF.

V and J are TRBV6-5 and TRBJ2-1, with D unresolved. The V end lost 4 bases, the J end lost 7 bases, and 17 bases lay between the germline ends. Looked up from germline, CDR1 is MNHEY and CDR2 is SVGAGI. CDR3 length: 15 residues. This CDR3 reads CASSLRWGRLNEQFF. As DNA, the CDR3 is TGTGCCAGCAGTTTACGGTGGGGTAGGTTGAATGAGCAGTTCTTC.

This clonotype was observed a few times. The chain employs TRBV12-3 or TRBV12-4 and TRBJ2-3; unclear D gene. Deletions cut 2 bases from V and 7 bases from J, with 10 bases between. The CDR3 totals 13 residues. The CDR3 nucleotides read TGTGCCAGCAGTTTAATCGGCAGACATACGCAGTATTTT. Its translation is CASSLIGRHTQYF.

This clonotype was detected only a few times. Here the CDR3 reads CSAIRTTGELFF. The CDR3 region has the DNA TGCAGTGCTATAAGGACCACCGGGGAGCTGTTTTTT. The chain employs TRBV20-1 and TRBJ2-2, with D unclear. Germline V gene lookup returns CDR1 DFQATT and CDR2 SNEGSKA (reference sequence). CDR3 length: 12 amino acids. V gave up 4 bases and J gave up 4 bases, with 7 bases separating them.

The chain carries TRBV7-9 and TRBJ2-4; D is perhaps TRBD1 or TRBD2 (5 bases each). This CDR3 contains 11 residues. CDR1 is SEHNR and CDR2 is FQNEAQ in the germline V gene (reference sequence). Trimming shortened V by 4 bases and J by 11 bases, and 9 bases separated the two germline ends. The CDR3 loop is CASSWGPLQYF. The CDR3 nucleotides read TGTGCCAGCAGCTGGGGACCACTTCAGTACTTC.

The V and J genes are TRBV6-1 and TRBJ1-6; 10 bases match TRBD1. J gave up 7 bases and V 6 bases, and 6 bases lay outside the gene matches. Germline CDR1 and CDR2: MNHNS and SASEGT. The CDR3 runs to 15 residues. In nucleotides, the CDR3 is TGTGCCAGCAGAAGGAAGGGACAGGGGAATTCACCCCTCCACTTT. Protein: CASRRKGQGNSPLHF.

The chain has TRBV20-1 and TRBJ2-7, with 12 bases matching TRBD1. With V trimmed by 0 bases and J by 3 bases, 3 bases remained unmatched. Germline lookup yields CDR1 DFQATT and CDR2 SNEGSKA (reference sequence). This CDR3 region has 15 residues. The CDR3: CSARDGTGGLYEQYF. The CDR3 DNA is TGCAGTGCTAGAGATGGGACAGGGGGCCTCTACGAGCAGTACTTC.

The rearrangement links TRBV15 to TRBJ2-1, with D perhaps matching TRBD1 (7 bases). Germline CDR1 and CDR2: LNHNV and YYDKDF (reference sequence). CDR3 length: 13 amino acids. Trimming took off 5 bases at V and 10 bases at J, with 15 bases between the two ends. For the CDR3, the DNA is TGTGCCACCAGCGCGGGACAGCGGGTCGAGCAGTTCTTC. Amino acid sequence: CATSAGQRVEQFF.

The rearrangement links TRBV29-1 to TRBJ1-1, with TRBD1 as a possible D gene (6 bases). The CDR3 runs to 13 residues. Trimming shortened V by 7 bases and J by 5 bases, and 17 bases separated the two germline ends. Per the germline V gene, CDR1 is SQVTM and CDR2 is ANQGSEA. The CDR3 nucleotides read TGCAGCGGTGACTGGGTAGGGGGGACTGAAGCTTTCTTT. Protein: CSGDWVGGTEAFF. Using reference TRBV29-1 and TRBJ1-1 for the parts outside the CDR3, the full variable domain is SAVISQKPSRDICQRGTSLTIQCQVDSQVTMMFWYRQQPGQSLTLIATANQGSEATYESGFVIDKFPISRPNLTFSTLTVSNMSPEDSSIYLCSGDWVGGTEAFFGQGTRLTVV.

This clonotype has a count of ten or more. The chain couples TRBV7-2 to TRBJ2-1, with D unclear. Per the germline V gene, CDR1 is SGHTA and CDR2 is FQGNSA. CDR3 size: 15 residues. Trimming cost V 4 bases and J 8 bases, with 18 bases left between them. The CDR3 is CASSSPVGWGHEQFF. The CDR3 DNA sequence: TGTGCCAGCAGCTCTCCCGTAGGATGGGGTCATGAGCAGTTCTTC.

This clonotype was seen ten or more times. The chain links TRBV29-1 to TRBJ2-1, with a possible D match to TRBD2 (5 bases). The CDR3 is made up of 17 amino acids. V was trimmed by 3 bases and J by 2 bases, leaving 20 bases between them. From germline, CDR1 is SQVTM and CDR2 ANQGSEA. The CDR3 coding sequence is TGCAGCGTTGAGGGCCCACTTTCGGTCGGGGCCTACAATGAGCAGTTCTTC. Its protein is CSVEGPLSVGAYNEQFF.

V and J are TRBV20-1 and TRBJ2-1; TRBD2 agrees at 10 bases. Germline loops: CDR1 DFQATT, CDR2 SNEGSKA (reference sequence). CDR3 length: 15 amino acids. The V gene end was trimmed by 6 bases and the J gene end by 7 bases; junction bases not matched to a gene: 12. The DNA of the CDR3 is TGCAGTGCAAAGAAAGCGGGGGGGCCATTTAATGAGCAGTTCTTC. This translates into CSAKKAGGPFNEQFF.

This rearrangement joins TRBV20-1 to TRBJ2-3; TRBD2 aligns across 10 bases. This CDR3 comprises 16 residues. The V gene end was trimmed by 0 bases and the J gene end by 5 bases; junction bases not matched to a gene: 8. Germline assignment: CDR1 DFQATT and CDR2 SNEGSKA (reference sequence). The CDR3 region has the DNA TGCAGTGCTAGAGATCCCAGCGGGGGGGCCGTAGATACGCAGTATTTT. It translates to CSARDPSGGAVDTQYF.

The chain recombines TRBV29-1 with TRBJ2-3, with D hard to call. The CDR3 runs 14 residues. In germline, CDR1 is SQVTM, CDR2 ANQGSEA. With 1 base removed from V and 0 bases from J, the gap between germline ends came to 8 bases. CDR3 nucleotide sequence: TGCAGCGTTGAAGGACTGGAGAGCACAGATACGCAGTATTTT. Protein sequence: CSVEGLESTDTQYF.

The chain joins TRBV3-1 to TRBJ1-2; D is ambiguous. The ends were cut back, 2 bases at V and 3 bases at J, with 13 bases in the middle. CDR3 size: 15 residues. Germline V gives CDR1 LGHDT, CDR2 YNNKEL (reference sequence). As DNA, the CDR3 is TGTGCCAGCAGCCAACGGCTGGCGGGAGACTATGGCTACACCTTC. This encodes CASSQRLAGDYGYTF. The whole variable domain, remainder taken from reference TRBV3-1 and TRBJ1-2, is DTAVSQTPKYLVTQMGNDKSIKCEQNLGHDTMYWYKQDSKKFLKIMFSYNNKELIINETVPNRFSPKSPDKAHLNLHINSLELGDSAVYFCASSQRLAGDYGYTFGSGTRLTVV.

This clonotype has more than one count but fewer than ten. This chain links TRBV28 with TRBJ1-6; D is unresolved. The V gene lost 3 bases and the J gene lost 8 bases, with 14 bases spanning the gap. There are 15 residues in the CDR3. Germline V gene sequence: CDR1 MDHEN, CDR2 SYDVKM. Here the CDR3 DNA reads TGTGCCAGCAGTTTGTGGCTCTTCCGCTATTCACCCCTCCACTTT. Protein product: CASSLWLFRYSPLHF. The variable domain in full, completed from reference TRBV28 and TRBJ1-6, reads DVKVTQSSRYLVKRTGEKVFLECVQDMDHENMFWYRQDPGLGLRLIYFSYDVKMKEKGDIPEGYSVSREKKERFSLILESASTNQTSMYLCASSLWLFRYSPLHFGNGTRLTVT.

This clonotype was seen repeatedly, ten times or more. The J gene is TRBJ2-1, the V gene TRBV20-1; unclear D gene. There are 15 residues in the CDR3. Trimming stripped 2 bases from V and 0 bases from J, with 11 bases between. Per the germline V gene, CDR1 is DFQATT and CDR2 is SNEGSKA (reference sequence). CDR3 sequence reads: CSARSPSSSYNEQFF. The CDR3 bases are TGCAGTGCTAGATCCCCGTCGAGCTCCTACAATGAGCAGTTCTTC.

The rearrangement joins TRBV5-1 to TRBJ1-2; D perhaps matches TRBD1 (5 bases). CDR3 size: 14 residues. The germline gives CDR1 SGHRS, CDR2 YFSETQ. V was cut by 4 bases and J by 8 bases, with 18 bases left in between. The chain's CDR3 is CASSPGRSGDGYTF. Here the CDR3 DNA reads TGCGCCAGCAGCCCGGGACGTTCCGGCGACGGCTACACCTTC.

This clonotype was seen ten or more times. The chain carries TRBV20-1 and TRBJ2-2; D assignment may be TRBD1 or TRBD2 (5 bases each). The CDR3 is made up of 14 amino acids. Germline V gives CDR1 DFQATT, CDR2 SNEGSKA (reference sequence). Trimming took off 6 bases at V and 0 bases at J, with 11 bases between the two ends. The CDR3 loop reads CSADPGPNTGELFF. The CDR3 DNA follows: TGCAGTGCCGATCCGGGACCGAACACCGGGGAGCTGTTTTTT.

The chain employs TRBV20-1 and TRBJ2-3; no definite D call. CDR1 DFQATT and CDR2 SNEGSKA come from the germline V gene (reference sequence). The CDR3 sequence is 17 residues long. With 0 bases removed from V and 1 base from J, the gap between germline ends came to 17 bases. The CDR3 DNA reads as TGCAGTGCTAGAGATCTCCTAAACTCCGGTGGCACAGATACGCAGTATTTT. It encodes CSARDLLNSGGTDTQYF.